This entry describes one T cell receptor beta chain. Many counts were recorded for this clonotype. The clone's antigen remains unknown. No qualities accompany the bases; no much larger clone lies one base away. The sample comes from a study of human T cells and chemical hapten exposure listed by TCRdb under 2021. Describing the broader study: For sensitization, 2% DPC in acetone was applied to a 2 cm by 2 cm area of upper inner arm skin. Patients additionally received weekly therapeutic DPC doses to the scalp throughout the roughly 26-week study period. Patch testing was done on the upper back using Finn chambers containing 0.01% DPC, and results were scored after 6 days according to International Contact Dermatitis Research Group standards. Alopecia areata with under or over 50% scalp involvement, alopecia totalis and alopecia universalis were represented in the patient cohort, which was mostly female. The libraries were sequenced as a pool, and the TCR yield per sample differed mostly because of small variations in library volumes within the pool. In alopecia patients, the study followed how the peripheral blood TCR repertoire changed in vivo over primary and secondary sensitization to diphenylcyclopropenone (DPC), a hapten. Blood was sampled from patients pre-sensitization (week 0) and at 2, 6 and about 24 weeks after DPC sensitization. Blood for TCR sequencing was provided by twenty-nine alopecia patients at one to four time points (pre-sensitization, 2, 6 and 24 weeks).

The time point label on this specimen signifies: patch test 1, 2 weeks after DPC sensitization. Read against the paper, the sample's treatment or condition label means: therapeutic diphenylcyclopropenone sensitization with weekly scalp DPC. At each patch-test visit, blood was drawn before the patch test was applied. Patients were eligible if aged 18 to 70, diagnosed with alopecia and judged suitable for DPC therapy, and pregnant patients were excluded. Unfractionated whole blood was collected in Tempus Blood RNA tubes, and total RNA was extracted from that blood. Receptor amplification or capture employed RACE. Sequencing used a NextSeq 500. During library preparation, unique molecular identifiers were attached to individual cDNA molecules so that TCRs could be counted in a quantitative, reproducible way. For every blood RNA sample, sequencing covered both the TCR alpha and TCR beta chains. The original methods were these. The median number of TCRs per sample was approximately 96,000, ranging from 23,224 to 690,600. The Decombinator software suite was used to annotate the V, J and CDR3 of the TCR reads. For the PS versus PT1 abundance plots, all samples were subsampled to the same number of TCRs (28,000). TCRs were defined as expanded if absent before sensitization and observed at least eight times at the 2-week time point. Using fastp at Q25 and MiXCR, TCRdb reprocessed the public reads and kept productive beta chains. Under each unique CDR3 protein, matching rows form one entry showing the most common genes and DNA. The V and J calls here are based on TCRdb, not the publication. The sample has roughly 100,000 distinct CDR3 sequences on record, approximately 11% of them singletons. The biggest ten clones account for 3% to 4.5% of the sample.

Study-level results and caveats: All patients had alopecia, a presumed autoimmune disease, so their immune response might differ from that of healthy individuals. Patch test score correlated positively with the number of PT1 expanded TCRs, reaching significance at thresholds 8, 16 and 32 but not at 4. Expanded TCRs formed significantly more large CDR3 similarity clusters than pre-sensitization or healthy control sets, consistent with antigen-driven responses. No change with DPC sensitization was found in the number of TCRs above 1 in 1000 frequency, and no evidence of global repertoire structure alterations was found. After repeated subsampling, the strength of the expansion versus patch-test correlation and the threshold at which it became significant changed.

As encoded in the germline V gene (reference sequence), CDR1 is SEHNR while CDR2 is FQNEAQ. At the junction V is shortened by 0 bases and J by 7 bases, with 10 bases in between. There are 14 amino acids in the CDR3, from cysteine to phenylalanine inclusive. CDR3 DNA only is kept here, 42 bases in frame from base 1. This specimen was whole blood, taken in connection with sensitization to the hapten diphenylcyclopropenone (DPC). The TCR was taken from a woman in her forties with alopecia areata. Some clones in this sample may be carry-over from other donors' samples. The chain links TRBV7-9 with TRBJ2-1, and possibly TRBD1, on 5 matching bases. The CDR3 sequence is CASSLAWTSNEQFF. The nucleotide sequence reads as follows: TGTGCCAGCAGCTTAGCGTGGACATCTAATGAGCAGTTCTTC.